These 16 T cell receptor beta chains share one sample of origin, sequenced in a study of cytomegalovirus exposure and HLA in healthy donors. The PCR contained 60 Vbeta and 13 Jbeta primers. TCRdb's copy holds only in-frame clones and misses some; the assay was immunoSEQ multiplex PCR. The table records around 200,000 clones, around 76% of them present only once. The sample comprised PBMCs. The source of these receptors is a woman in her twenties or thirties in good health and CMV-seropositive.

V is TRBV9 and J is TRBJ1-2; 7 nucleotides line up with TRBD1. The CDR3 spans 15 residues. Germline V CDR1 and CDR2: SGDLS, YYNGEE. Trimming cost V 2 bases and J 0 bases; bases outside gene matches: 4. CDR3 DNA: TGTGCCAGCAGCGTGAGACAGGGCGCTAACTATGGCTACACCTTC. This codes for CASSVRQGANYGYTF. Combining the CDR3 with reference TRBV9 and TRBJ1-2 gives the whole variable domain DSGVTQTPKHLITATGQRVTLRCSPRSGDLSVYWYQQSLDQGLQFLIQYYNGEERAKGNILERFSAQQFPDLHSELNLSSLELGDSALYFCASSVRQGANYGYTFGSGTRLTVV.

This rearrangement joins TRBV15 to TRBJ2-5, with 7 bases aligning to TRBD1. Losses at the gene ends were 5 bases for V and 5 bases for J; bases not matched to a gene: 17. Germline V gives CDR1 LNHNV, CDR2 YYDKDF (reference sequence). The CDR3 covers 17 residues. The CDR3 loop reads CATSHVQYDRVGETQYF. The CDR3, as DNA: TGTGCCACCAGCCATGTTCAATACGACAGGGTTGGGGAGACCCAGTACTTC.

This clone was seen a single time. V gene TRBV1 combines with J gene TRBJ2-4; TRBD2 reflects the table's D call only, with no check against the DNA. TRBV1 is listed as a pseudogene. This CDR3 comprises 18 residues. The CDR3 DNA is TGCACCAGCAGTCAGACTAGCGGGAGAGATCTAGCCAAAAACATTCAGTACTTC. It codes for CTSSQTSGRDLAKNIQYF.

The chain combines TRBV30 with TRBJ2-7; no reliable D call. Looked up from germline, CDR1 is GTSNPN and CDR2 is SVGIG (reference sequence). With 0 bases removed from V and 4 bases from J, the gap between germline ends came to 7 bases. The CDR3 is made up of 12 amino acids. CDR3 nucleotides: TGTGCCTGGAGTGTACTTGGTTACGAGCAGTACTTC. Encoded protein: CAWSVLGYEQYF.

The chain is built from TRBV10-2 and TRBJ1-1; D may be TRBD1 (6 bases). Germline CDR1 and CDR2: WSHSY and SAAADI. The CDR3 spans 15 residues. V lost 6 bases and J 1 base, leaving 15 bases between the germline ends. CDR3 region: CASRGYRVANTEAFF. DNA of the CDR3: TGCGCCAGCAGGGGCTACAGGGTCGCGAACACTGAAGCTTTCTTT.

The chain joins TRBV15 to TRBJ2-1; D might be TRBD1 (6 bases). CDR1 is LNHNV and CDR2 is YYDKDF in the germline V gene (reference sequence). Deletions cut 1 base from V and 8 bases from J, with 9 bases between. This CDR3 has 13 amino acids. CDR3 region: CATSRVEGDEQFF. In nucleotides, the CDR3 is TGTGCCACCAGCAGAGTAGAGGGGGATGAGCAGTTCTTC.

This chain connects TRBV27 to TRBJ2-1, with 7 bases fitting TRBD2. V lost 10 bases to trimming and J lost 7 bases; unmatched junction nucleotides: 19. CDR3 length: 16 residues. Germline V CDR1 and CDR2: MNHEY, SMNVEV (reference sequence). As DNA, the CDR3 is TGTGCCACAACGGGATTGGGGTGGGGACTACAAAATGAGCAGTTCTTC. This sequence encodes CATTGLGWGLQNEQFF.

The chain links TRBV29-1 to TRBJ1-1, with 9 bases lining up with TRBD1. Germline V gene lookup returns CDR1 SQVTM and CDR2 ANQGSEA. The V and J ends lost 4 bases and 3 bases, in that order; junction bases with no gene match: 6. The CDR3 is 14 residues long. This CDR3 is CSVAPGQGYTEAFF. The CDR3, as DNA: TGCAGCGTTGCCCCGGGACAGGGATACACTGAAGCTTTCTTT.

V is TRBV28 and J is TRBJ2-7, with D possibly being TRBD2 (6 bases). This CDR3 has 14 amino acids. Germline V gene sequence: CDR1 MDHEN, CDR2 SYDVKM. V was cut by 3 bases and J by 2 bases, with 11 bases left in between. The CDR3 coding sequence is TGTGCCAGCAGTTTGTCGGGGGACGCCTACGAGCAGTACTTC. The encoded protein is CASSLSGDAYEQYF.

This chain links TRBV19 with TRBJ2-4; 8 bases are shared with TRBD2. V shed 7 bases and J 1 base; nucleotides not matched to a gene: 9. The CDR3 loop spans 16 amino acids. Germline values: CDR1 LNHDA, CDR2 SQIVND (reference sequence). The CDR3 reads CASTDGGAVAKNIQYF. DNA of the CDR3: TGTGCCAGTACCGACGGGGGGGCTGTGGCCAAAAACATTCAGTACTTC.

This rearrangement joins TRBV29-1 to TRBJ2-3, with TRBD1 matching over 10 bases. V lost 6 bases, J lost 2 bases, and 5 bases stayed unmatched. Germline CDR1 SQVTM, CDR2 ANQGSEA. This CDR3 region has 14 residues. Here the CDR3 DNA reads TGCAGCGTGGACGGGACAGGGGACACAGATACGCAGTATTTT. Its protein product is CSVDGTGDTDTQYF.

The chain is built from TRBV4-1 and TRBJ1-5, with no clear D. This CDR3 spans 13 amino acids. Germline loops: CDR1 MGHRA, CDR2 YSYEKL. Trimming stripped 4 bases from V and 7 bases from J, with 11 bases between. The CDR3 loop is CASSLDFRQPQHF. In nucleotides, the CDR3 is TGCGCCAGCAGCCTGGACTTCAGACAGCCCCAGCATTTT.

This clone occurred a few times. V usage is TRBV19 and J usage is TRBJ1-2, with 10 positions matching TRBD1. Germline trimming cut 3 bases from V and 6 bases from J; bases unmatched to any gene: 7. The CDR3 covers 15 residues. The germline CDR1 and CDR2 sequences are LNHDA and SQIVND (reference sequence). The CDR3 DNA follows: TGTGCCAGTAGTATGGGAGGGACAGGGGCAAATGGCTACACCTTC. This codes for CASSMGGTGANGYTF.

The chain links TRBV7-2 to TRBJ2-4; D uncertain. V lost 1 base to trimming and J lost 0 bases, with 10 bases between them. Germline CDR1 reads SGHTA; CDR2 reads FQGNSA. This CDR3 has 16 amino acids. In nucleotides, the CDR3 is TGTGCCAGCAGCTTAGAACAGAACATAGCCAAAAACATTCAGTACTTC. Translated, it gives CASSLEQNIAKNIQYF.

The chain couples TRBV9 to TRBJ2-2, with 7 bases lining up with TRBD2. Per the germline V gene, CDR1 is SGDLS and CDR2 is YYNGEE. This CDR3 spans 15 amino acids. Germline trimming cut 0 bases from V and 2 bases from J; bases unmatched to any gene: 1. Here the CDR3 DNA reads TGTGCCAGCAGCGTAGAGGGACTAAACACCGGGGAGCTGTTTTTT. As protein: CASSVEGLNTGELFF.

The rearrangement links TRBV27 to TRBJ1-2; TRBD1 is a possible D gene (5 bases). With 5 bases removed from V and 4 bases from J, the gap between germline ends came to 11 bases. Germline V gene lookup returns CDR1 MNHEY and CDR2 SMNVEV (reference sequence). The CDR3 runs 13 residues. The CDR3 spells CASSQRGIYGYTF. DNA for the CDR3: TGTGCCAGCAGTCAGCGGGGCATCTATGGCTACACCTTC.